This TCR beta chain was found in a study of regulatory T cells in long-lasting Graves disease (dated by TCRdb to the early 2020s). Concerning the study at large: To count as having persistent Graves' disease, a patient had to have received antithyroid drug treatment for over 5 years with TSH receptor autoantibodies remaining persistently positive. The study took place in China and was registered as a clinical trial. On average, persistent Graves' disease patients in the clinical cohort had been on antithyroid drugs for approximately 10 years. A total of about 35 samples underwent TCR sequencing, from about 13 patients with persistent Graves' disease and 20 patients with newly diagnosed Graves' disease. Peripheral blood TCR sequencing and RNA sequencing compared persistent Graves' disease patients with newly diagnosed Graves' disease patients.

The investigation overall reported the following: A larger number of public clonotypes was shared among persistent patients (fewer than 3,000) than among newly diagnosed patients (around 890). Only the TCR beta chain was sequenced and analyzed. Persistent Graves' disease patients showed lower TCR Shannon entropy and fewer highly expanded clones than newly diagnosed patients, suggesting clonal expansion. Peripheral blood alone was examined, since thyroid tissue, which constituted the primary lesion, could not be accessed. Preferential use of TRBV28, TRBJ1-2 and TRBJ2-5 was observed in persistent disease, whereas TRBV20-1 and TRBJ2-1 were favored in newly diagnosed disease. The authors acknowledged the small sample size as a limitation that may reduce accuracy.

This specimen's time point label, per the study, means: persistent/refractory GD, antithyroid drugs over 5 years with positive TRAb. For both TCR sequencing and RNA sequencing, RNA was extracted from PBMCs using TRIzol. The diagnosis of Graves' disease was made according to American Thyroid Association guidelines. Recruitment of patients was carried out at an endocrinology department in Xi'an, China. Each patient gave 8.5 to 9.5 milliliters of peripheral blood, collected in an EDTA anticoagulant tube. Ficoll Paque Plus density gradient separation was used to isolate PBMCs, and no further T cell sorting was done. RNA quality was checked with an Agilent 2100 Bioanalyzer and agarose gel, and concentration with a NanoDrop 2000. In regard to this clonotype: Its antigen specificity is not known. The input lacks base qualities; no much larger clone sits a single base away.

The library came from multiplex PCR. Sequencing took place on an Illumina HiSeq 4000. TCR beta libraries were built with iRepertoire HTBI primers and Arm-PCR amplification of CDR3 regions. PCR products were gel purified before sequencing. Per the authors' processing: Gene usage analysis of CDR3 amino acid clonotypes relied on the approximately 60 TRBV and more than twelve TRBJ segments identified across samples. Filtered high-quality paired reads were merged into contigs using COPE and FqMerger. BLAST was used to align contigs to IMGT TRBV, TRBD and TRBJ reference genes, with CDR3 defined following IMGT. Any clonotype with a frequency above 0.1% was classified as a highly expanded clone. Repertoire diversity was measured by Shannon entropy, and V-J evenness by the Gini coefficient. Public clonotypes were defined as clonotypes shared by more than one individual. TCRdb trimmed the raw reads at Q25, called clones with MiXCR and kept productive beta chains. Under each unique CDR3 protein, matching rows form one entry showing the most common genes and DNA. TCRdb's processing, not the study's, gives the V and J calls here. The table for this sample lists some 470,000 distinct CDR3 sequences; 20% to 25% of them were counted only once. The ten largest clones take up roughly 6.9% of the sample.

There are 13 amino acids in the CDR3, from cysteine to phenylalanine inclusive. Solely the CDR3 DNA is kept, with 39 bases framed from the first base. Via the germline V gene (reference sequence), CDR1 is LNHDA and CDR2 SQIVND. Trimming accounts for 5 bases at V and 9 bases at J, while the number of junction bases matched to no gene is 10. Here the chain combines TRBV19 and TRBJ2-7; 7 bases in the middle match TRBD1. The receptor's source is a female donor with Graves disease. The source was peripheral blood mononuclear cells (PBMCs), collected when the disease was refractory, from a patient treated with antithyroid drugs. The sequence in DNA is TGTGCCAGTAGTTTTACAGGGGAAATGGTGCAGTACTTC. The encoded protein is CASSFTGEMVQYF.